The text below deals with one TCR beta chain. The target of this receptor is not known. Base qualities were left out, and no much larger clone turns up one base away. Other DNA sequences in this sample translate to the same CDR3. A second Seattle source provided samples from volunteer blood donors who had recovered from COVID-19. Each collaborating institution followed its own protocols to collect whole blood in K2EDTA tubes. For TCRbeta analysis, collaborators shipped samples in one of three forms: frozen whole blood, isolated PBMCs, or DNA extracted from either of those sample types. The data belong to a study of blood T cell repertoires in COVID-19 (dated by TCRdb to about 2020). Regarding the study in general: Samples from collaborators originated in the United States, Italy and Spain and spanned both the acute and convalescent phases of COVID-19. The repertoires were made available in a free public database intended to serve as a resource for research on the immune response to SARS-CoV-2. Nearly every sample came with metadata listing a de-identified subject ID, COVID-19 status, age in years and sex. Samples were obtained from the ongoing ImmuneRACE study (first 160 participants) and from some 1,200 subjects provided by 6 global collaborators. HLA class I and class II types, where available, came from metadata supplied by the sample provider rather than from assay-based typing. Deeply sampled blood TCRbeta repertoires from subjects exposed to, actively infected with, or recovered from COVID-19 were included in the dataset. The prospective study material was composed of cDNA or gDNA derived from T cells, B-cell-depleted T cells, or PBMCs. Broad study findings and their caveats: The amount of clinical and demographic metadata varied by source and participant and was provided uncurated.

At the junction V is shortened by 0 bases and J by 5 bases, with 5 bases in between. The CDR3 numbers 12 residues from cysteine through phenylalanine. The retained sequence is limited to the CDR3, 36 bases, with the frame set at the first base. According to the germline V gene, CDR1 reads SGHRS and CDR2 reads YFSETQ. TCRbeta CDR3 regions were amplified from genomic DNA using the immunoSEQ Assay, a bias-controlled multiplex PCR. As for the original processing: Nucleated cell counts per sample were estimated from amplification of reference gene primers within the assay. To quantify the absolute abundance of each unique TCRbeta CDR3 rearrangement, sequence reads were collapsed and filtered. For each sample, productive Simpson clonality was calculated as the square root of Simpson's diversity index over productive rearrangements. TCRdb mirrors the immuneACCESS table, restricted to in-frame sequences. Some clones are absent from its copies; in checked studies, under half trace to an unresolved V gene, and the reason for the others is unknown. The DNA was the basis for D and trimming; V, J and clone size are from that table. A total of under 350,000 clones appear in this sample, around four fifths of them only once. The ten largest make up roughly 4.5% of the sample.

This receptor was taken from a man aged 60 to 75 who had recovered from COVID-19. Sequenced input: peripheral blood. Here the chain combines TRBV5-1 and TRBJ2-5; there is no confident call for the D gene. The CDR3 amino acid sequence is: CASSLAGETQYF. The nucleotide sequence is TGCGCCAGCAGCTTGGCCGGGGAGACCCAGTACTTC.